The next 2 T cell receptor beta chains were all read from a single sample in a study of OX40 agonist ivuxolimab in advanced cancers. Clones were sequenced by immunoSEQ multiplex PCR, and TCRdb holds only the in-frame ones, with some missing. The data hold approximately 92,000 clones, with 95% to 97% observed a single time. The sequencing used CD4+ or CD8+ T cells sorted from blood, collected in a trial of the OX40 agonist ivuxolimab. The receptor set was obtained from an adult with an advanced solid tumor such as melanoma, head and neck, liver or kidney cancer.

The rearrangement uses TRBV28 and TRBJ2-7; no clear D gene. V was shortened by 11 bases and J by 0 bases, with 17 bases between the two germline ends. Germline assignment: CDR1 MDHEN and CDR2 SYDVKM. This CDR3 has 14 amino acids. The CDR3 DNA reads as TGTGCCGCCAGTTTTGGAATGTACTCCTACGAGCAGTACTTC. This sequence encodes CAASFGMYSYEQYF.

J is TRBJ1-5 and V is TRBV19, with a tentative D call TRBD1 (6 bases). CDR1 is LNHDA and CDR2 is SQIVND in the germline V gene (reference sequence). The CDR3 consists of 17 residues. V was shortened by 5 bases and J by 0 bases, with 17 bases between the two germline ends. CDR3 amino acids: CASSFQTGPYSNQPQHF. DNA for the CDR3: TGTGCCAGTAGTTTCCAGACAGGACCGTATAGCAATCAGCCCCAGCATTTT.